This is a list of T cell receptor beta chains from one sample in a study of somatic mutations in cytotoxic T cells in rheumatoid arthritis. Here immunoSEQ multiplex PCR was the method, and the copy in TCRdb shows in-frame clones only, minus some. This sample has around 5,900 clones; 80% to 85% occur once, and the top ten carry roughly half. Source material: CD8+ T cells sorted from blood. These receptors all come from a woman aged 50 to 60 with rheumatoid arthritis. The CDR3 runs from the conserved cysteine through the conserved F or W. D genes are given only for firm matches.

d_call	j_call	v_call	cdr3_nt	cdr3_aa
.	TRBJ2-7	TRBV19	TGTGCCAGTAGTATATCGGGGGCCTACGAGCAGTACTTC	CASSISGAYEQYF
.	TRBJ1-2	TRBV2	TGTGCCAGCAAGGTACAGGTGATGGGGGGAGATGGCTACACCTTC	CASKVQVMGGDGYTF
.	TRBJ1-2	TRBV9	TGTGCCAGCAGCGTTCCAGGGTTGGGCTACACCTTC	CASSVPGLGYTF
.	TRBJ1-6	TRBV7-9	TGTGCCAGCAGCTCCGGACAGTGGACCAGCTCCTATAATTCACCCCTCCACTTT	CASSSGQWTSSYNSPLHF
.	TRBJ2-2	TRBV2	TGTGCCAGCAGTCAAATAGAAAGTCTCGGGGAGCTGTTTTTT	CASSQIESLGELFF
TRBD2	TRBJ2-1	TRBV5-6	TGTGCCAGCAGCTTGGATCTAGCGGGGGGCAATGAGCAGTTCTTC	CASSLDLAGGNEQFF
.	TRBJ2-5	TRBV5-5	TGTGCCAGCAGCTTCTTTGTACAAGAGACCCAGTACTTC	CASSFFVQETQYF
.	TRBJ1-5	TRBV5-7	TGTGCCAGCAGCTTGGTGAAGGGGAAACAGCCCCAGCATTTT	CASSLVKGKQPQHF
TRBD1	TRBJ2-3	TRBV6-4	TGTGCCAGCAGTGACTCTTTAGGGACAGGCACAGATACGCAGTATTTT	CASSDSLGTGTDTQYF
TRBD1	TRBJ2-1	TRBV6-1	TGTGCCGCTATGGGACAGGGGATCGATGAGCAGTTCTTC	CAAMGQGIDEQFF